Shown below are 18 T cell receptor beta chains from a single sample sequenced in a study of shared clonotypes between healthy human individuals. The naive CD8 fraction comprised CD45RO-negative cells positively selected for CCR7 and excluded terminally differentiated effector memory CD45RA+ cells. Clones were sequenced by immunoSEQ multiplex PCR, and TCRdb holds only the in-frame ones, with some missing. The data contain around 2,000,000 clones, 90% to 95% of them singletons. Material: naive CD8+ T cells from PBMCs. These receptors came from a man younger than 35 in good health. Some clones in this sample may be carry-over from other donors' samples.

The chain is built from TRBV13 and TRBJ2-4; D not certain. This CDR3 region has 14 residues. The ends were cut back, 6 bases at V and 3 bases at J, with 12 bases in the middle. The germline V gene has CDR1 PRHDT and CDR2 FYEKMQ (reference sequence). Here the CDR3 reads CASSPRGGKNIQYF. CDR3 nucleotide sequence: TGTGCCAGCAGTCCGCGAGGTGGCAAAAACATTCAGTACTTC.

On this clone itself: Within the sample, other DNA sequences also encode this same CDR3. J is TRBJ1-1 and V is TRBV6-5; TRBD1 is a possible D gene (5 bases). The CDR3 extends over 13 amino acids. V was cut by 6 bases and J by 1 base, with 9 bases left in between. Per germline, CDR1 MNHEY and CDR2 SVGAGI. The CDR3 loop is CASRLTENTEAFF. CDR3 sequence (DNA): TGTGCCAGCAGACTGACAGAGAACACTGAAGCTTTCTTT.

This clone was counted a single time. This CDR3 is also generated by other DNA sequences in the sample. This chain joins TRBV7-9 and TRBJ2-7, with unresolved D. CDR3 length: 12 residues. Per the germline V gene, CDR1 is SEHNR and CDR2 is FQNEAQ (reference sequence). V shed 2 bases and J shed 0 bases, with 2 bases lying between them. CDR3 DNA sequence: TGTGCCAGCAGCTTATCCTCCTACGAGCAGTACTTC. As protein: CASSLSSYEQYF.

This chain uses TRBV18 with TRBJ2-5; D possibly matches TRBD1 or TRBD2 (5 bases each). Trimming pared 5 bases from V and 1 base from J, leaving 17 bases between. Germline lookup yields CDR1 KGHSH and CDR2 LQKENI. The CDR3 covers 16 residues. The CDR3 DNA reads TGTGCCAGCTCAGCCCCGAACCGGGACCTCCAAGAGACCCAGTACTTC. Encoded protein: CASSAPNRDLQETQYF.

This sequence joins TRBV7-6 and TRBJ2-5, with D perhaps being TRBD1 or TRBD2 (5 bases each). Looked up from germline, CDR1 is SGHVS and CDR2 is FNYEAQ. The V end lost 5 bases, the J end lost 5 bases, and 21 bases lay between the germline ends. The CDR3 has 16 amino acids. The CDR3 protein is CASSPGIGAPGETQYF. The CDR3 nucleotides read TGTGCCAGCAGCCCCGGGATAGGGGCACCGGGGGAGACCCAGTACTTC.

The rearrangement joins TRBV5-4 to TRBJ2-2; D is possibly TRBD2 (6 bases). The CDR3 totals 15 residues. With 5 bases removed from V and 4 bases from J, the gap between germline ends came to 15 bases. CDR1 is SGHNT and CDR2 is YYREEE in the germline V gene (reference sequence). In DNA form, the CDR3 reads TGTGCCAGCAGGCGACTAGTCGGGGGCACCGGGGAGCTGTTTTTT. As protein: CASRRLVGGTGELFF.

Remarks on this clone: Other DNA sequences within the sample encode an identical CDR3. The chain couples TRBV15 to TRBJ1-3, with D maybe TRBD1 (5 bases). The CDR3 consists of 15 residues. V was cut by 0 bases and J by 1 base, with 7 bases left in between. Germline lookup yields CDR1 LNHNV and CDR2 YYDKDF (reference sequence). The CDR3 spells CATSRDSGSGNTIYF. DNA for the CDR3: TGTGCCACCAGCAGAGATTCAGGGTCTGGAAACACCATATATTTT.

The chain uses TRBV14 and TRBJ2-2; 9 bases line up with TRBD2. The ends lost 1 base at V and 6 bases at J; junction bases unmatched: 9. Germline lookup yields CDR1 SGHDN and CDR2 FVKESK. The CDR3 has 17 residues. CDR3 DNA: TGTGCCAGCAGCCAAGGAATTAGCGGGAGTTGGGCCGGGGAGCTGTTTTTT. Its protein is CASSQGISGSWAGELFF.

The genes are TRBV7-9 and TRBJ1-4; 10 nucleotides agree with TRBD1. The V gene end was trimmed by 1 base and the J gene end by 3 bases; junction bases not matched to a gene: 5. CDR3 length: 17 residues. The germline CDR1 and CDR2 sequences are SEHNR and FQNEAQ (reference sequence). CDR3 in DNA: TGTGCCAGCAGCTTAGAGCGGACAGGGGGGGCTAATGAAAAACTGTTTTTT. This sequence encodes CASSLERTGGANEKLFF.

The chain employs TRBV5-5 and TRBJ2-7, with D uncertain. The CDR3 is made up of 15 amino acids. From germline, CDR1 is SGHKS and CDR2 YYEKEE (reference sequence). The germline V and J ends were trimmed by 4 bases and 2 bases, with 16 bases remaining between them. In DNA form, the CDR3 reads TGTGCCAGCAGCCCCTCCTATGGCGAGGCCTACGAGCAGTACTTC. Amino acid sequence: CASSPSYGEAYEQYF.

This rearrangement joins TRBV7-2 to TRBJ2-7; D call uncertain. This CDR3 is built from 12 residues. Trimming cost V 2 bases and J 6 bases, with 8 bases left between them. CDR1 and CDR2 from the germline V gene are SGHTA and FQGNSA. The CDR3 sequence: CASSLSLGEQYF. As DNA, the CDR3 is TGTGCCAGCAGCTTATCTCTGGGCGAGCAGTACTTC. Filled out from reference TRBV7-2 and TRBJ2-7, the complete variable domain reads GAGVSQSPSNKVTEKGKDVELRCDPISGHTALYWYRQSLGQGLEFLIYFQGNSAPDKSGLPSDRFSAERTGGSVSTLTIQRTQQEDSAVYLCASSLSLGEQYFGPGTRLTVT.

This clone was seen just once. The V gene is TRBV29-1, the J gene TRBJ1-2; D gene unclear. The V gene's germline CDR1 is SQVTM and CDR2 ANQGSEA. The CDR3 sequence is 12 residues long. V gave up 6 bases and J gave up 5 bases, with 13 bases separating them. CDR3 sequence: CSVAWTEYGYTF. The CDR3 DNA sequence: TGCAGCGTCGCCTGGACTGAATATGGCTACACCTTC.

This sequence joins TRBV29-1 and TRBJ2-6; D possibly corresponds to TRBD1 (5 bases). Trimming pared 7 bases from V and 1 base from J, leaving 14 bases between. Per the germline V gene, CDR1 is SQVTM and CDR2 is ANQGSEA. This CDR3 has 15 residues. CDR3: CSAIGRESGANVLTF. In DNA form, the CDR3 reads TGCAGCGCCATAGGCAGGGAATCTGGGGCCAACGTCCTGACTTTC.

This clone was detected once. The J gene is TRBJ1-4, the V gene TRBV7-8; D perhaps matches TRBD1 (5 bases). The CDR3 length is 15 residues. Germline CDR1 SGHVS, CDR2 FQNEAQ. The germline V and J ends were trimmed by 5 bases and 4 bases, with 14 bases remaining between them. The DNA for the CDR3 is TGTGCCAGCAGCATTGACAGAGGGTTTAATGAAAAACTGTTTTTT. Translating it yields CASSIDRGFNEKLFF.

As concerns this clone: Other DNA sequences in this sample translate to the same CDR3. The V and J genes are TRBV7-2 and TRBJ2-5; TRBD1 or TRBD2 may be the D gene (5 bases each). Germline V lookup: CDR1 SGHTA, CDR2 FQGNSA. V shed 5 bases and J shed 2 bases, with 12 bases lying between them. The CDR3 contains 14 residues. CDR3 sequence (DNA): TGTGCCAGCAGCGCCCGGGACGGACAAGAGACCCAGTACTTC. Amino acids: CASSARDGQETQYF. Looking up the rest from reference TRBV7-2 and TRBJ2-5 gives the full variable domain: GAGVSQSPSNKVTEKGKDVELRCDPISGHTALYWYRQSLGQGLEFLIYFQGNSAPDKSGLPSDRFSAERTGGSVSTLTIQRTQQEDSAVYLCASSARDGQETQYFGPGTRLLVL.

The chain has TRBV9 and TRBJ1-1; a possible D gene is TRBD1 (6 bases). The CDR3 consists of 14 residues. CDR1 is SGDLS and CDR2 is YYNGEE in the germline V gene. Trimming removed 3 bases from V and 3 bases from J, with 12 bases in between. The DNA of the CDR3 is TGTGCCAGCAGCGACCAAGGGGGGGACACTGAAGCTTTCTTT. Its protein product is CASSDQGGDTEAFF.

The chain combines TRBV6-1 with TRBJ1-5; D ambiguous. With 8 bases removed from V and 0 bases from J, the gap between germline ends came to 11 bases. CDR1 is MNHNS, CDR2 SASEGT, per germline. The CDR3 length is 14 residues. The CDR3 DNA sequence: TGTGCCAGCTTGGAGGATTATAGCAATCAGCCCCAGCATTTT. Translation gives CASLEDYSNQPQHF.

V is TRBV4-1 and J is TRBJ2-5; 12 bases fit TRBD2. Germline V gives CDR1 MGHRA, CDR2 YSYEKL. Trimming at V came to 4 bases and at J to 5 bases, leaving 17 bases not matched to a gene. The CDR3 is 19 residues long. CDR3 DNA sequence: TGCGCCAGCAGCCTCGCCCCAGGGGTCCGGACTAGCGGGACTGAGACCCAGTACTTC. This encodes CASSLAPGVRTSGTETQYF.